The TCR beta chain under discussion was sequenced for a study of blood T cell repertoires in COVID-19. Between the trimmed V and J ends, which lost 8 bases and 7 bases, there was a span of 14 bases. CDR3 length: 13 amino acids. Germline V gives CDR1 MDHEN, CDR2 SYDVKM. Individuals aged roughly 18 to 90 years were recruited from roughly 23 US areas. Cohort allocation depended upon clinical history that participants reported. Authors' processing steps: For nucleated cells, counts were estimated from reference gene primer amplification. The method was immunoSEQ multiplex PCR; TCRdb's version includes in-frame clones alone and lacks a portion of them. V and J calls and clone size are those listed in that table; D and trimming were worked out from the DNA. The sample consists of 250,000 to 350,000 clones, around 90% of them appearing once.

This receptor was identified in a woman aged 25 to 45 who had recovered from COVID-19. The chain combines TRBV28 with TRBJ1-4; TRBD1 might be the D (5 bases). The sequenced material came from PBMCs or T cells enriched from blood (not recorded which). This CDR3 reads CASRSGRVEKLFF. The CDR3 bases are TGTGCCAGCCGGTCAGGGCGTGTTGAAAAACTGTTTTTT.